The 21 T cell receptor beta chains given below trace back to one sample, sequenced in a study of shared clonotypes between healthy human individuals. Naive-designated CD8 cells lacked CD45RO, were positively enriched for CCR7, and omitted terminally differentiated effector memory CD45RA+ cells. Sequencing used immunoSEQ multiplex PCR; TCRdb keeps in-frame clones, though not all of them. The sample shows about 2 million clones, roughly 94% of them seen only once. The material sequenced was naive CD8+ T cells sorted from blood. The receptors originated from a man in his late teens or twenties in good health.

V and J are TRBV27 and TRBJ1-5, with D possibly matching TRBD1 (6 bases). This CDR3 is 16 amino acids long. Between the trimmed V and J ends, which lost 4 bases and 3 bases, there was a span of 16 bases. The germline CDR1 and CDR2 sequences are MNHEY and SMNVEV (reference sequence). CDR3 bases: TGTGCCAGCAGTTCCTCCAGGGGAGAGGTCAATCAGCCCCAGCATTTT. As protein: CASSSSRGEVNQPQHF.

The rearrangement links TRBV11-2 to TRBJ1-1; D unresolved. Germline-derived CDR1 and CDR2 are SGHAT and FQNNGV. V lost 5 bases to trimming and J lost 11 bases, with 15 bases between them. The CDR3 is made up of 12 amino acids. The CDR3 sequence is CASSPSGTHAFF. The CDR3 DNA sequence: TGTGCCAGCAGCCCCTCCGGAACCCACGCTTTCTTT. Using reference TRBV11-2 and TRBJ1-1 for the parts outside the CDR3, the full variable domain is EAGVAQSPRYKIIEKRQSVAFWCNPISGHATLYWYQQILGQGPKLLIQFQNNGVVDDSQLPKDRFSAERLKGVDSTLKIQPAKLEDSAVYLCASSPSGTHAFFGQGTRLTVV.

The V and J genes are TRBV4-1 and TRBJ1-5; tentatively, D is TRBD1 (6 bases). Trimming shortened V by 0 bases and J by 4 bases, and 28 bases separated the two germline ends. The CDR3 length is 21 residues. Per the germline V gene, CDR1 is MGHRA and CDR2 is YSYEKL. The CDR3 loop is CASSQERIRDTLPFGNQPQHF. CDR3 DNA: TGCGCCAGCAGCCAAGAAAGAATCCGGGACACACTCCCTTTTGGTAATCAGCCCCAGCATTTT.

The V gene is TRBV6-6, the J gene TRBJ2-7; 7 nucleotides agree with TRBD1. The germline CDR1 and CDR2 sequences are MNHNY and SVGAGI (reference sequence). The CDR3 loop spans 13 amino acids. V dropped 6 bases and J dropped 3; count of bases not matched to a gene: 5. CDR3 nucleotide sequence: TGTGCCAGCAGCGACAGGGTCTACTACGAGCAGTACTTC. The encoded protein is CASSDRVYYEQYF.

This sequence joins TRBV11-2 and TRBJ2-7; either TRBD1 or TRBD2 may supply D (5 bases each). The ends were cut back, 3 bases at V and 3 bases at J, with 18 bases in the middle. Germline V gene sequence: CDR1 SGHAT, CDR2 FQNNGV. The CDR3 is made up of 16 amino acids. DNA for the CDR3: TGTGCCAGCAGCTTGGGACCCGGGTCGGGAAACTACGAGCAGTACTTC. Translated: CASSLGPGSGNYEQYF.

The CDR3 loop is CASSYQNRGPYTEAFF. The CDR3 DNA is TGTGCCAGCAGCTATCAAAACAGGGGGCCCTACACTGAAGCTTTCTTT. This chain uses TRBV7-9 with TRBJ1-1; 9 bases are a match to TRBD1. Trimming cost V 4 bases and J 3 bases; bases outside gene matches: 9. CDR1 is SEHNR and CDR2 is FQNEAQ in the germline V gene (reference sequence). This CDR3 region has 16 residues.

This chain uses TRBV9 with TRBJ2-2; 7 bases are a match to TRBD2. The CDR3 is 15 amino acids. With V trimmed by 3 bases and J by 6 bases, 8 bases remained unmatched. Per germline, CDR1 SGDLS and CDR2 YYNGEE. CDR3 region: CASSGWAGEAGELFF. As DNA, the CDR3 is TGTGCCAGCAGCGGGTGGGCGGGAGAGGCCGGGGAGCTGTTTTTT.

The genes are TRBV14 and TRBJ1-6; TRBD1 might be the D (5 bases). V shed 1 base and J shed 7 bases, with 20 bases lying between them. The CDR3 loop spans 18 amino acids. Germline V gives CDR1 SGHDN, CDR2 FVKESK. CDR3 region: CASSQGGANPLRNSPLHF. Here the CDR3 DNA reads TGTGCCAGCAGCCAAGGCGGGGCAAACCCTCTACGGAATTCACCCCTCCACTTT.

The chain links TRBV7-9 to TRBJ2-5; D is unclear. The CDR3 spans 13 residues. In germline, CDR1 is SEHNR, CDR2 FQNEAQ (reference sequence). Trimming shortened V by 5 bases and J by 1 base, and 8 bases separated the two germline ends. The CDR3 is CASSQALQETQYF. The CDR3 nucleotides read TGTGCCAGCAGCCAGGCCCTCCAAGAGACCCAGTACTTC.

The chain couples TRBV5-1 to TRBJ2-7; D remains ambiguous. CDR1 is SGHRS and CDR2 is YFSETQ in the germline V gene. With 0 bases removed from V and 3 bases from J, the gap between germline ends came to 7 bases. CDR3 length equals 13 residues. CDR3 bases: TGCGCCAGCAGCTTGGGACCTTACTACGAGCAGTACTTC. Its translation: CASSLGPYYEQYF.

The V call is TRBV12-5, the J call TRBJ2-7; D is unresolved. Germline V gives CDR1 LGHNT, CDR2 FRNRAP. V shed 0 bases and J shed 5 bases, with 17 bases lying between them. This CDR3 is built from 16 residues. The CDR3 here is CASGLVRAGSENEQYF. The CDR3 DNA sequence: TGTGCTAGTGGTTTGGTAAGGGCCGGTAGTGAGAACGAGCAGTACTTC.

This clone was seen once. This chain joins TRBV9 and TRBJ1-2; 7 bases are a match to TRBD1. CDR3 length: 18 residues. With V trimmed by 0 bases and J by 4 bases, 15 bases remained unmatched. The V gene's germline CDR1 is SGDLS and CDR2 YYNGEE. The CDR3 here is CASSVGETGAYLAYGYTF. In DNA, the CDR3 is TGTGCCAGCAGCGTAGGGGAAACAGGGGCCTACCTCGCCTATGGCTACACCTTC.

The rearrangement joins TRBV9 to TRBJ2-5, with TRBD1 matching over 7 bases. The CDR3 runs 16 residues. The V gene end was trimmed by 3 bases and the J gene end by 0 bases; junction bases not matched to a gene: 8. Germline V gene lookup returns CDR1 SGDLS and CDR2 YYNGEE. The CDR3 spells CASSESTGLYQETQYF. The CDR3 DNA sequence: TGTGCCAGCAGCGAATCGACAGGGCTTTACCAAGAGACCCAGTACTTC.

The chain uses TRBV4-1 and TRBJ2-5, with 10 bases fitting TRBD1. Germline V gene lookup returns CDR1 MGHRA and CDR2 YSYEKL. Trimming at V came to 1 base and at J to 3 bases, leaving 8 bases not matched to a gene. This CDR3 comprises 17 residues. The CDR3 is CASSQGATGQGKETQYF. The CDR3 nucleotides are TGCGCCAGCAGCCAAGGAGCGACGGGACAGGGGAAAGAGACCCAGTACTTC.

The rearrangement uses TRBV13 and TRBJ1-2, with 7 bases that match TRBD1. The ends lost 5 bases at V and 3 bases at J; junction bases unmatched: 6. The germline V gene has CDR1 PRHDT and CDR2 FYEKMQ (reference sequence). The CDR3 loop spans 14 amino acids. CDR3 nucleotides: TGTGCCAGCAGCCCGGAGACAGGGTACTATGGCTACACCTTC. Translating it yields CASSPETGYYGYTF.

This chain uses TRBV27 with TRBJ2-7; D unresolved. Germline CDR1 is MNHEY and CDR2 is SMNVEV (reference sequence). The CDR3 has 15 amino acids. Trimming shortened V by 6 bases and J by 4 bases, and 19 bases separated the two germline ends. The CDR3 spells CASSLNAGSYYEQYF. CDR3 DNA: TGTGCCAGCAGCCTAAATGCCGGGTCGTATTACGAGCAGTACTTC.

The genes are TRBV7-9 and TRBJ2-1; 7 bases map to TRBD2. The CDR3 has 14 residues. Germline loops: CDR1 SEHNR, CDR2 FQNEAQ (reference sequence). The V segment lost 4 bases and the J segment 7 bases; nucleotides outside the gene matches: 7. As DNA, the CDR3 is TGTGCCAGCAGCTGGGGGGGTCCTATGAATGAGCAGTTCTTC. It is translated as CASSWGGPMNEQFF.

The chain employs TRBV10-3 and TRBJ1-6; D remains ambiguous. The CDR3 extends over 14 amino acids. Between the trimmed V and J ends, which lost 0 bases and 9 bases, there was a span of 9 bases. Germline V gives CDR1 ENHRY, CDR2 SYGVKD. As DNA, the CDR3 is TGTGCCATCAGTGAGTCGATTCTCGGTTCACCCCTCCACTTT. Its translation is CAISESILGSPLHF.

V is TRBV5-5 and J is TRBJ2-7, with 9 bases that match TRBD1. V was pared by 5 bases and J by 0 bases, with 6 bases of the junction left unmatched. Germline CDR1 is SGHKS and CDR2 is YYEKEE (reference sequence). The CDR3 totals 15 residues. CDR3 sequence: CASRRDRDSSYEQYF. The CDR3 DNA is TGTGCCAGCAGACGGGACAGGGATAGCTCCTACGAGCAGTACTTC.

The count of this clone is one. The rearrangement joins TRBV6-5 to TRBJ2-7; possible D gene TRBD2, 5 bases. Germline CDR1 and CDR2: MNHEY and SVGAGI. The CDR3 is 12 residues long. V was cut by 4 bases and J by 4 bases, with 8 bases left in between. This chain's CDR3 is CASSSLAYEQYF. The DNA of the CDR3 is TGTGCCAGCAGTTCGCTAGCTTACGAGCAGTACTTC.

The chain uses TRBV27 and TRBJ2-3, with 9 bases that match TRBD2. V lost 0 bases and J lost 4; bases outside the gene matches: 11. Per the germline V gene, CDR1 is MNHEY and CDR2 is SMNVEV (reference sequence). The CDR3 extends over 18 amino acids. The CDR3 DNA sequence: TGTGCCAGCAGTTTATCGTTCCCCTTGCGGGGGGGGGCAGATACGCAGTATTTT. This translates into CASSLSFPLRGGADTQYF.